This T cell receptor (beta chain) comes out of a study of post-analysis software for immune sequencing data. Study conclusions and caveats: Included in a set of roughly 5 TRBV segments more frequent in patients than controls were TRBV5-6, TRBV5-1 and TRBV20-1.

In its sample, this clonotype was seen a few times. The antigen remains unidentified. At one of its ends the junction is not consistent with the germline gene, which may arise from a read error. Unique molecular identifiers were built into the TCR beta cDNA libraries. TCRdb passed the PCR reads through MiXCR, listing each CDR3 protein once. Of about 200,000 distinct CDR3 sequences listed, 29% are singletons. In germline, CDR1 is MNHNS, CDR2 SASEGT. The CDR3 extends over 15 amino acids. This receptor was obtained from a girl between 2 and 17 years old with multiple sclerosis. The V call is TRBV6-1, the J call TRBJ2-3; D is possibly TRBD1 (5 bases). Input material: blood. The CDR3 DNA is TGTGCCGGCAGTGAAGGGGCAGCTTCCACAGATACGCAGTATTTT. This codes for CAGSEGAASTDTQYF.